Listed below are T cell receptor beta chains from one sample, sequenced in a study of OX40 agonist ivuxolimab in advanced cancers. Sequenced by immunoSEQ multiplex PCR; TCRdb stores in-frame clones only, minus some. The sample shows 27,000 or so clones, 80% to 85% of them seen only once. Sequenced material: CD4+ or CD8+ T cells sorted from blood, taken in a trial of the OX40 agonist ivuxolimab. The receptor set was obtained from an adult with an advanced solid tumor such as melanoma, head and neck, liver or kidney cancer. Both conserved end residues are part of each CDR3. Each record gives: J gene, V gene, D gene, clone size, CDR3 DNA, CDR3 protein. A D gene is named only where the DNA matches it firmly. Part of the rows lack a size; the others show once, few, many or a class for expanded clones.

TRBJ2-7,TRBV9,TRBD1,-,TGTGCCAGCAGCGTAAGCAACAGGGGATCGGGGGAGCAGTACTTC,CASSVSNRGSGEQYF
TRBJ1-5,TRBV5-1,-,-,TGCGCCAGCAGCTTGGGAGGGTACTATCAGCCCCAGCATTTT,CASSLGGYYQPQHF
TRBJ2-7,TRBV29-1,-,once,TGCAGCGTTGAAGATGAGAGGGGGGCCTACGAGCAGTACTTC,CSVEDERGAYEQYF
TRBJ2-3,TRBV19,TRBD2,-,TGTGCCAGTAGTATAGATGGCCGGCGGGAGAGTTGGACAGATACGCAGTATTTT,CASSIDGRRESWTDTQYF
TRBJ1-2,TRBV19,-,-,TGTGCCAGTACCAAGACCCCGGGAAAATATGGCTACACCTTC,CASTKTPGKYGYTF
TRBJ2-3,TRBV7-2,TRBD2,once,TGTGCCAGCAGCCGACGGGGCGGGGGACCCTTAGATACGCAGTATTTT,CASSRRGGGPLDTQYF
TRBJ1-2,TRBV6-5,-,-,TGTGCCAGCAGCCCACCAGGGGCCCCGGGGGGCTACACCTTC,CASSPPGAPGGYTF
TRBJ2-5,TRBV19,-,-,TGTGCCAGTAGTCCTCACCAGGGGTGGGCCCAAGAGACCCAGTACTTC,CASSPHQGWAQETQYF
TRBJ1-1,TRBV27,-,-,TGTGCCAGTTCCCCGGGGACGGGGAACACTGAAGCTTTCTTT,CASSPGTGNTEAFF
TRBJ2-1,TRBV9,TRBD2,once,TGTGCCAGCAGCGTAGGACTAGCGGGAGGGCCGGATGAGCAGTTCTTC,CASSVGLAGGPDEQFF
TRBJ2-3,TRBV6-1,-,-,TGTGCCAGCATAGTTCTGGAGTTCGGCACAGATACGCAGTATTTT,CASIVLEFGTDTQYF
TRBJ2-1,TRBV5-1,TRBD1,-,TGCGCCAGCAGCTCAGGGGGACCCTACAATGAGCAGTTCTTC,CASSSGGPYNEQFF
TRBJ1-2,TRBV29-1,-,-,TGCAGCGTTGAATTCTCACCTCATGAACCGTACGGCTACACCTTC,CSVEFSPHEPYGYTF
TRBJ2-1,TRBV28,-,-,TGTGCCAGCAGTCCCTGGGCGGAGCAGTTCTTC,CASSPWAEQFF
TRBJ2-7,TRBV4-1,TRBD1,once,TGCGCCAGCAGCTTCGGGACAGGGGGAGGCTACGAGCAGTACTTC,CASSFGTGGGYEQYF
TRBJ1-5,TRBV7-4,TRBD1,-,TGTGCCAGCAGCTCGACAGGGTTCATCGATCAGCCCCAGCATTTT,CASSSTGFIDQPQHF
TRBJ1-4,TRBV28,-,many,TGTGCCAGCAGTCCCCCTAGAGGAAAACTGTTTTTT,CASSPPRGKLFF
TRBJ2-5,TRBV9,-,-,TGTGCCAGCAGCTCTGCGAGAGGGCAAGAGGAGACCCAGTACTTC,CASSSARGQEETQYF